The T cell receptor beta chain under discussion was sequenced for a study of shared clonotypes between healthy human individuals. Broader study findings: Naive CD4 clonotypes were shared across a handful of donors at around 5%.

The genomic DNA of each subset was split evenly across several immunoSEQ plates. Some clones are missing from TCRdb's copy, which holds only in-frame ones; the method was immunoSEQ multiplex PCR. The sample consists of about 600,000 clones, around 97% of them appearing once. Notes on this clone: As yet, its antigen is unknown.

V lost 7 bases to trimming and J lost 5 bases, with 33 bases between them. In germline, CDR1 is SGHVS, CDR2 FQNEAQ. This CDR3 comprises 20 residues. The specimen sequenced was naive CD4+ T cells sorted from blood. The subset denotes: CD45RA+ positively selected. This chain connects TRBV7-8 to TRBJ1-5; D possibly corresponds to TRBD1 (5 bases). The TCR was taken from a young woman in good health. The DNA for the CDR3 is TGTGCCAGCACTACGATGGAGGGGACCTCTTTGGGGTTCAGAGATCAGCCCCAGCATTTT. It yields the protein CASTTMEGTSLGFRDQPQHF.